What follows are 6 T cell receptor beta chains derived from one specimen sequenced in a study of Tregs in tolerant kidney transplant recipients. Profiling relied on immunoSEQ multiplex PCR, and the TCRdb table lists in-frame clones only, not all of them. The sample carries nearly 95,000 clones, 80% to 95% recorded once. Sequencing was performed on CD4+ T cells from blood, taken before the transplant. These receptors all come from a human donor who received a combined kidney and bone marrow transplant.

The gene calls are TRBV7-9 and TRBJ2-3; 11 bases are shared with TRBD2. The V segment lost 5 bases and the J segment 0 bases; nucleotides outside the gene matches: 10. The CDR3 spans 18 residues. CDR1 and CDR2 (germline): SEHNR, FQNEAQ (reference sequence). The CDR3 DNA reads as TGTGCCAGCAGCCTTACCCCGGGACTAGCGGATAGCACAGATACGCAGTATTTT. As protein: CASSLTPGLADSTDTQYF.

V gene TRBV7-2 combines with J gene TRBJ1-2; tentative D call: TRBD1 (6 bases). V lost 2 bases to trimming and J lost 4 bases, with 11 bases between them. Germline CDR1 and CDR2: SGHTA and FQGNSA. CDR3 size: 14 residues. The DNA for the CDR3 is TGTGCCAGCAGCTTAACAGACAGGCTCTATGGCTACACCTTC. Protein sequence: CASSLTDRLYGYTF.

This clone was observed once. V is TRBV11-3 and J is TRBJ2-5, with TRBD2 as a possible D gene (6 bases). The CDR3 consists of 14 residues. Germline V gives CDR1 SGHNT, CDR2 YENEEA. Trimming pared 1 base from V and 4 bases from J, leaving 10 bases between. CDR3 in DNA: TGTGCCAGCAGCTTAGGTTCGGGAGTAGAGACCCAGTACTTC. Translated: CASSLGSGVETQYF.

The chain recombines TRBV7-3 with TRBJ2-1; D perhaps matches TRBD2 (5 bases). From germline, CDR1 is SGHTA and CDR2 FQGTGA. The V end lost 4 bases, the J end lost 10 bases, and 17 bases lay between the germline ends. The CDR3 extends over 14 amino acids. In DNA form, the CDR3 reads TGTGCCAGCAGCTCCCTGGACTTAATGGGGGAGCAGTTCTTC. Its protein is CASSSLDLMGEQFF. Complete variable domain (other parts from reference TRBV7-3 and TRBJ2-1): GAGVSQTPSNKVTEKGKYVELRCDPISGHTALYWYRQSLGQGPEFLIYFQGTGAADDSGLPNDRFFAVRPEGSVSTLKIQRTERGDSAVYLCASSSLDLMGEQFFGPGTRLTVL.

V is TRBV7-6 and J is TRBJ2-1; weak D call: TRBD2 (5 bases). The ends were cut back, 5 bases at V and 9 bases at J, with 11 bases in the middle. The germline gives CDR1 SGHVS, CDR2 FNYEAQ. The CDR3 extends over 12 amino acids. The CDR3 nucleotides are TGTGCCAGCAGCCCGACTAAGACTGAGCAGTTCTTC. Translated, it gives CASSPTKTEQFF.

The chain uses TRBV4-1 and TRBJ1-2; unclear D gene. Germline loops: CDR1 MGHRA, CDR2 YSYEKL. CDR3 length: 16 residues. V lost 0 bases, J lost 7 bases, and 18 bases lay in between. The CDR3 loop reads CASSQDGAITVRGYTF. As DNA, the CDR3 is TGCGCCAGCAGCCAAGATGGAGCCATTACGGTGCGTGGCTACACCTTC.